The TCR beta chain described here comes from a study of cytomegalovirus exposure and HLA in healthy donors. PCR amplification relied on 60 Vbeta primers (plus 13 Jbeta primers). Clones were read by immunoSEQ multiplex PCR, and TCRdb kept only the in-frame ones, dropping some. The table has around 190,000 clones, over 65% seen once; the top ten hold about 2.8%. Study findings and constraints: Usually a TCR sequence was rare, but some public TCRs were found in many donors. Follow-up analysis later connected one missense variant in DCLRE1C with trimming of TCR beta V- and J-genes.

The CDR3 is 15 amino acids. In germline, CDR1 is GTSNPN, CDR2 SVGIG (reference sequence). Trimming left V 0 bases short and J 0 bases short, with 12 bases between. A word on this clone: Its antigen is unidentified.

Though probably carrying unrecorded immune exposures, donors were nominally healthy at sampling. The sequenced sample was PBMCs. V gene TRBV30 combines with J gene TRBJ2-7, with a weak D call TRBD1 (6 bases). The receptor comes from a woman aged 25-40 years in good health and CMV-seronegative. The chain's CDR3 is CAWSVSRQASYEQYF. DNA of the CDR3: TGTGCCTGGAGTGTGAGTAGACAGGCCTCCTACGAGCAGTACTTC.